One sample yielded the 6 T cell receptor beta chains listed below, sequenced in a study of T cell responses to AZD1222 COVID-19 vaccine. The protocol was immunoSEQ multiplex PCR, while the TCRdb copy is restricted to in-frame clones and leaves out a portion. The sample lists 90,000 to 120,000 clones, over 80% occurring once. The source was peripheral blood, collected 28 days after the second AZD1222 dose. Receptors originate from an adult who received the AZD1222 COVID-19 vaccine.

The chain couples TRBV3-1 (or the pseudogene TRBV3-2) to TRBJ2-5; D assignment may be TRBD1 or TRBD2 (5 bases each). CDR3 length: 15 residues. Germline V CDR1 and CDR2: LGHDT, YNNKEL (reference sequence). Trimming removed 1 base from V and 1 base from J, with 10 bases in between. The CDR3 DNA sequence: TGTGCCAGCAGCCAAGGAGGGGCCTTCCAAGAGACCCAGTACTTC. This gives the protein CASSQGGAFQETQYF.

Only a few counts were recorded for this clone. The chain has TRBV12-5 and TRBJ2-1; D is uncertain. Germline CDR1 and CDR2: LGHNT and FRNRAP. V lost 1 base and J 2 bases, leaving 3 bases between the germline ends. The CDR3 consists of 13 residues. In DNA form, the CDR3 reads TGTGCTAGTGGTTTGGCGACCTACAATGAGCAGTTCTTC. This gives the protein CASGLATYNEQFF.

V usage is TRBV25-1 and J usage is TRBJ1-1, with D hard to call. The ends were cut back, 4 bases at V and 0 bases at J, with 6 bases in the middle. The CDR3 has 13 amino acids. CDR1 MGHDK and CDR2 SYGVNS come from the germline V gene. In nucleotides, the CDR3 is TGTGCCAGCAGTGCCAAGATGAACACTGAAGCTTTCTTT. It encodes CASSAKMNTEAFF.

The gene calls are TRBV4-3 and TRBJ1-2; tentatively, D is TRBD1 (5 bases). Germline CDR1 is LGHNA and CDR2 is YSLEER. The CDR3 loop spans 14 amino acids. Between the trimmed V and J ends, which lost 0 bases and 6 bases, there was a span of 11 bases. CDR3 in amino acids: CASSQDGRGDGYTF. CDR3 coding DNA: TGCGCCAGCAGCCAAGATGGGCGGGGGGATGGCTACACCTTC.

This chain connects TRBV3-1 (or the pseudogene TRBV3-2) to TRBJ1-3; no firm D call. The CDR3 sequence is 15 residues long. CDR1 and CDR2 (germline): LGHDT, YNNKEL (reference sequence). V was pared by 4 bases and J by 3 bases, with 13 bases between. The CDR3 is CASSLRESGGNTIYF. The CDR3 DNA reads as TGTGCCAGCAGCCTAAGGGAAAGCGGTGGAAACACCATATATTTT.

This clone was observed once. The V and J genes are TRBV6-5 and TRBJ1-1; D uncertain. The CDR3 is 15 amino acids. V gave up 5 bases and J gave up 0 bases, with 13 bases separating them. Germline CDR1 and CDR2: MNHEY and SVGAGI. CDR3 nucleotide sequence: TGTGCCAGCAGTACCTCTTGGGGTCTGAACACTGAAGCTTTCTTT. Amino acids: CASSTSWGLNTEAFF.